A selection of T cell receptor beta chains follows, all from one sample in a study of shared clonotypes between healthy human individuals. Data came from immunoSEQ multiplex PCR; TCRdb stores just in-frame clones and leaves some out. This sample carries around 1.9 million clones, more than 85% of them seen once, and the ten largest clones take 1.5% to 2%. Source material: naive CD8+ T cells from PBMCs. These TCRs come from a man in his late teens or twenties in good health. Some clones in this sample may be carry-over from other donors' samples. Each CDR3 is given with its conserved first and last residue. The D gene is left open where the match is weak. Expanded clones are given a class, and other clones once, few, many or no size at all.

CASSHLEGNEQFF	TGTGCCAGCAGCCACCTCGAGGGCAATGAGCAGTTCTTC	NA	NA	TRBV4-2	TRBJ2-1
CASSGGTGFSTGQPQHF	TGTGCCAGCAGTGGGGGGACAGGGTTCTCTACAGGTCAGCCCCAGCATTTT	TRBD1	NA	TRBV28	TRBJ1-5
CASSHIRGDTNTEAFF	TGCGCCAGCAGCCACATCCGCGGGGATACCAACACTGAAGCTTTCTTT	NA	NA	TRBV4-1	TRBJ1-1
CASNLHRAYEQYF	TGTGCCAGCAACTTACACAGGGCCTACGAGCAGTACTTC	NA	NA	TRBV28	TRBJ2-7
CASSYEAPGLNTEAFF	TGTGCCAGCAGTTACGAGGCCCCGGGACTGAACACTGAAGCTTTCTTT	NA	NA	TRBV6-5	TRBJ1-1
CASSRHHRGQETQYF	TGTGCCAGCAGCCGCCATCACAGGGGGCAAGAGACCCAGTACTTC	TRBD1	NA	TRBV9	TRBJ2-5
CASSLGQGNQPQHF	TGTGCCAGCAGCTTGGGACAGGGAAATCAGCCCCAGCATTTT	TRBD1	NA	TRBV7-9	TRBJ1-5
CASSTRVSRETQYF	TGTGCCAGCAGTACCAGGGTTAGCAGGGAGACCCAGTACTTC	NA	NA	TRBV27	TRBJ2-5
CAWTGSFTGELFF	TGTGCCTGGACAGGTTCCTTCACCGGGGAGCTGTTTTTT	NA	NA	TRBV30	TRBJ2-2
CASSIGEGKGNQPQHF	TGTGCCAGTAGTATAGGAGAGGGGAAGGGCAATCAGCCCCAGCATTTT	NA	NA	TRBV19	TRBJ1-5
CASRRGSYEQYF	TGTGCCAGCCGGAGGGGTAGCTACGAGCAGTACTTC	NA	NA	TRBV28	TRBJ2-7
CASSQTNNYGYTF	TGTGCCAGCAGCCAGACAAATAACTATGGCTACACCTTC	NA	NA	TRBV14	TRBJ1-2
CASSYRTGHPQETQYF	TGTGCCAGCAGCTATAGGACGGGACACCCCCAAGAGACCCAGTACTTC	NA	NA	TRBV13	TRBJ2-5
CASSPQENTEAFF	TGTGCCAGCAGTCCTCAGGAGAACACTGAAGCTTTCTTT	NA	NA	TRBV27	TRBJ1-1
CASSILRETSEQFF	TGTGCCAGTAGTATTCTGCGGGAGACTTCTGAGCAGTTCTTC	TRBD2	NA	TRBV19	TRBJ2-1
CASSTYWTGVEQYF	TGTGCCAGCAGCACCTACTGGACAGGGGTCGAGCAGTACTTC	TRBD1	NA	TRBV16	TRBJ2-7
CASSLGGLETQYF	TGTGCCAGCAGCCTCGGGGGTCTAGAGACCCAGTACTTC	NA	NA	TRBV7-9	TRBJ2-5
CASSVGSTPYEQYF	TGTGCCAGCAGCGTAGGCAGCACACCCTACGAGCAGTACTTC	NA	NA	TRBV9	TRBJ2-7
CASSSGYGETQYF	TGTGCCAGCAGCTCGGGATACGGAGAGACCCAGTACTTC	NA	NA	TRBV11-2	TRBJ2-5
CASSPTGILYEQYF	TGTGCCAGCAGTCCGACAGGAATACTATACGAGCAGTACTTC	NA	NA	TRBV27	TRBJ2-7
CASGFGRNTEAFF	TGTGCTAGTGGTTTCGGTAGGAACACTGAAGCTTTCTTT	NA	once	TRBV12-5	TRBJ1-1
CASNEDRMNTEAFF	TGTGCCAGCAACGAGGACAGGATGAACACTGAAGCTTTCTTT	TRBD1	NA	TRBV5-4	TRBJ1-1
CATRDSLSGQFF	TGTGCCACCCGGGACAGCCTGTCAGGGCAGTTCTTC	TRBD1	NA	TRBV27	TRBJ2-1
CASSRRVSPYEQYF	TGTGCCAGCAGTCGTCGGGTTTCACCCTACGAGCAGTACTTC	NA	NA	TRBV28	TRBJ2-7
CASSLLADYEQYF	TGTGCCAGCAGTTTGCTAGCGGACTACGAGCAGTACTTC	TRBD2	NA	TRBV27	TRBJ2-7
CASSLGGGPYEQYF	TGTGCCAGCAGCTTAGGAGGGGGCCCCTACGAGCAGTACTTC	TRBD1	NA	TRBV7-9	TRBJ2-7
CASSDPLAGNNEQFF	TGTGCCAGCAGCGACCCCCTAGCGGGGAACAATGAGCAGTTCTTC	TRBD2	NA	TRBV7-3	TRBJ2-1
CASRFAGGRFWDEQFF	TGTGCCAGCAGATTCGCCGGCGGGAGGTTTTGGGATGAGCAGTTCTTC	TRBD2	NA	TRBV27	TRBJ2-1
CASSAFYEQYF	TGTGCCAGCAGTGCGTTCTACGAGCAGTACTTC	NA	NA	TRBV6-1	TRBJ2-7
CASSSLTSGGGPNEQFF	TGTGCCAGCAGTTCCCTTACCAGCGGGGGGGGTCCCAATGAGCAGTTCTTC	TRBD2	NA	TRBV27	TRBJ2-1
CATRTSHEQFF	TGTGCCACCCGGACCTCCCATGAGCAGTTCTTC	NA	NA	TRBV28	TRBJ2-1
CASSPWTGGTLETQYF	TGCGCCAGCAGCCCCTGGACAGGGGGGACCCTGGAGACCCAGTACTTC	TRBD1	NA	TRBV5-1	TRBJ2-5
CASRWDLAGHPPNTGELFF	TGTGCCAGCAGATGGGACTTAGCGGGCCACCCCCCGAACACCGGGGAGCTGTTTTTT	TRBD2	NA	TRBV7-6	TRBJ2-2
CASSVELQGLFTF	TGTGCCAGCAGCGTAGAATTACAGGGTCTTTTCACCTTC	NA	once	TRBV9	TRBJ1-2
CASSLTPQDTGELFF	TGTGCCAGCAGTCTTACCCCTCAGGACACCGGGGAGCTGTTTTTT	NA	NA	TRBV7-9	TRBJ2-2
CASSPAFDGRAKNIQYF	TGTGCCAGCAGCCCAGCTTTTGATGGGAGAGCCAAAAACATTCAGTACTTC	NA	NA	TRBV7-9	TRBJ2-4
CASSLQWYEQYF	TGTGCCAGCAGTTTGCAGTGGTACGAGCAGTACTTC	NA	NA	TRBV28	TRBJ2-7
CASSLRATRRPQHF	TGTGCCAGCAGTTTACGGGCCACCCGGCGGCCCCAGCATTTT	NA	NA	TRBV28	TRBJ1-5
CASKTWEEPYEQYF	TGTGCCAGCAAAACCTGGGAGGAACCTTACGAGCAGTACTTC	NA	NA	TRBV27	TRBJ2-7
CASSSGQSSYNEQFF	TGTGCCAGCAGCTCGGGACAGAGCTCCTACAATGAGCAGTTCTTC	TRBD1	NA	TRBV6-4	TRBJ2-1
CASSSPGTGATGELFF	TGTGCCAGCAGCTCCCCCGGGACAGGGGCCACCGGGGAGCTGTTTTTT	TRBD1	NA	TRBV7-9	TRBJ2-2